This paragraph covers one TCR beta chain sequence. Its antigen is not identified. The data belong to a study of T cell responses to AZD1222 COVID-19 vaccine. Per germline, CDR1 KGHDR and CDR2 SFDVKD. V was cut by 2 bases and J by 4 bases, with 7 bases left in between. This CDR3 contains 14 residues. Produced via immunoSEQ multiplex PCR; TCRdb's table is partial and in-frame only. The sample records 180,000 or so clones, 90% to 95% being singletons. Second doses were pooled across both intervals (about 4 or about 12 weeks). General study findings and limits: Per reports, nearly half of all spike-specific TCRs target regions that are unmutated in variants. Mapped onto spike, vaccine-associated CD4 TCRs spanned it and were dominant at 160-218 and 743-854.

This receptor was identified in an adult who received the AZD1222 COVID-19 vaccine. This rearrangement joins TRBV24-1 to TRBJ2-2; the D gene could be TRBD1 or TRBD2 (5 bases each). This specimen consisted of peripheral blood, obtained 28 days after the second AZD1222 dose. CDR3 sequence reads: CATSDSGTTGELFF. CDR3 bases: TGTGCCACCAGTGATTCCGGGACCACCGGGGAGCTGTTTTTT.